The entry below gives a single T cell receptor (beta chain) sequence along with its context. The entry originates in a study of control samples from healthy donors and cancer patients. CDR3 length: 12 amino acids. V lost 0 bases, J lost 5 bases, and 5 bases lay in between. Germline CDR1 and CDR2: SGHRS and YFSETQ. This table comes from immunoSEQ multiplex PCR, and its TCRdb copy is limited to in-frame clones, with some not included. The data show 85,000 to 100,000 clones, just over 90% seen once. The V gene is TRBV5-1, the J gene TRBJ2-5; D call uncertain. The sample comprised blood. The sequence was collected from a man between 18 and 29 years old in good health. The CDR3 protein is CASSLVGETQYF. The CDR3 region has the DNA TGCGCCAGCAGCTTGGTGGGGGAGACCCAGTACTTC.